Listed below are T cell receptor beta chains from one sample, sequenced in a study of beta chain features in type 1 diabetes. The assay was immunoSEQ multiplex PCR, and TCRdb's table has in-frame clones only and misses some. The sample contains 600,000 or so clones, around an eighth of which appear only once. Sample: naive CD4+ T cells from blood. Receptor source: a man aged 25-45 years with type 1 diabetes. CDR3s include the opening cysteine and the closing phenylalanine or tryptophan. Fields, in order: CDR3 protein, CDR3 DNA, J gene, V gene, clone size, D gene. D genes are given only for firm matches. Clone size is not always given. Where it is, it says once, few, many or a class for expanded clones.

CASSRDGGTQYF TGTGCCAGCAGCCGCGACGGGGGGACCCAGTACTTC TRBJ2-5 TRBV11-2 NA NA
CSVQGRGETQYF TGCAGCGTTCAGGGGCGAGGAGAGACCCAGTACTTC TRBJ2-5 TRBV29-1 few NA
CASTLGQYNSPLHF TGTGCCAGCACCTTAGGACAGTATAATTCACCCCTCCACTTT TRBJ1-6 TRBV27 few NA
CASSQDTGVGYGYTF TGTGCCAGCAGCCAAGATACCGGGGTCGGCTATGGCTACACCTTC TRBJ1-2 TRBV4-2 NA NA
CASSLVKTARESYGYTF TGTGCCAGCAGCTTGGTAAAAACGGCCAGGGAATCCTATGGCTACACCTTC TRBJ1-2 TRBV5-4 NA NA
CASSQSTQTTTYEQYF TGCGCCAGCAGTCAATCGACACAGACCACCACCTACGAGCAGTACTTC TRBJ2-7 TRBV23-1 NA NA
CASSQTRDRPYNEQFF TGTGCCAGCAGTCAGACCCGGGACAGGCCCTACAATGAGCAGTTCTTC TRBJ2-1 TRBV25-1 NA TRBD1
CASSLEYEQYF TGTGCCAGCAGCTTGGAGTACGAGCAGTACTTC TRBJ2-7 TRBV5-4 few NA
CASSLAPGPDTQYF TGCGCCAGCAGCTTGGCCCCAGGGCCAGATACGCAGTATTTT TRBJ2-3 TRBV5-1 NA NA
CASTGGLGETQYF TGTGCCAGCACGGGGGGGTTAGGAGAGACCCAGTACTTC TRBJ2-5 TRBV28 few TRBD2
CASSQTSRSELFF TGTGCCAGCAGCCAGACTAGCCGCTCTGAGCTGTTTTTT TRBJ2-2 TRBV7-3 few TRBD2
CASRLTGGLLDEQYF TGTGCCAGCAGACTAACAGGGGGCCTGCTGGACGAGCAGTACTTC TRBJ2-7 TRBV5-6 few TRBD1
CAYSGGIPYEQYF TGTGCCTACAGTGGGGGGATCCCCTACGAGCAGTACTTC TRBJ2-7 TRBV10-3 NA NA
CASSNGQRGETQYF TGTGCCAGCAGCAATGGACAGCGGGGGGAGACCCAGTACTTC TRBJ2-5 TRBV5-8 NA TRBD2
CASSLVAGSRTYEQYF TGCGCCAGCAGCTTGGTCGCGGGGAGTCGCACCTACGAGCAGTACTTC TRBJ2-7 TRBV5-1 NA NA
CASSPLGTGTDTQYF TGTGCCAGCAGCCCCTTAGGGACAGGGACAGATACGCAGTATTTT TRBJ2-3 TRBV6-5 NA TRBD1
CASSVDGRDNSPLHF TGTGCCAGCAGCGTAGATGGGCGAGATAATTCACCCCTCCACTTT TRBJ1-6 TRBV9 NA NA
CSVVSYGGRNSGNTIYF TGCAGCGTTGTCTCTTATGGGGGACGGAACTCTGGAAACACCATATATTTT TRBJ1-3 TRBV29-1 few NA
CSVYRDSSYEQYF TGCAGCGTCTACCGGGACAGCTCCTACGAGCAGTACTTC TRBJ2-7 TRBV29-1 NA TRBD1
CASSNPQGLVTTNYGYTF TGCGCCAGCAGCAATCCCCAGGGGCTGGTAACGACGAACTATGGCTACACCTTC TRBJ1-2 TRBV5-1 NA NA
CSVPGQVTDTQYF TGCAGCGTTCCGGGGCAAGTCACAGATACGCAGTATTTT TRBJ2-3 TRBV29-1 NA NA
CASSLDGRFYGYTF TGTGCCAGCAGCTTAGATGGCAGATTCTATGGCTACACCTTC TRBJ1-2 TRBV7-9 NA NA
CASSLAGQYNEKLFF TGTGCCAGCAGCCTGGCGGGACAGTATAATGAAAAACTGTTTTTT TRBJ1-4 TRBV5-4 NA TRBD1
CSVEGQGGPYEQYF TGCAGCGTTGAGGGACAGGGAGGGCCCTACGAGCAGTACTTC TRBJ2-7 TRBV29-1 few TRBD1
CASSEPTGGAGETQYF TGTGCCAGCAGTGAACCGACAGGGGGCGCCGGGGAGACCCAGTACTTC TRBJ2-5 TRBV25-1 few TRBD1
CASSLGGTYEQYF TGTGCCAGCAGCTTAGGCGGGACCTACGAGCAGTACTTC TRBJ2-7 TRBV7-2 few NA
CASSLAGATQETQYF TGTGCCAGCAGCTTGGCCGGGGCCACCCAAGAGACCCAGTACTTC TRBJ2-5 TRBV5-4 NA NA
CASSSIPRLAGGADTQYF TGTGCCAGCAGCTCCATCCCCCGACTAGCGGGGGGGGCGGATACGCAGTATTTT TRBJ2-3 TRBV2 few TRBD2
CASSYSRASYEQYF TGTGCCAGCAGTTACTCGAGGGCGTCCTACGAGCAGTACTTC TRBJ2-7 TRBV6-5 NA NA
CAISESRDSGEKLFF TGTGCCATCAGTGAGTCGCGGGACTCAGGCGAAAAACTGTTTTTT TRBJ1-4 TRBV10-3 few NA
CASSLEVAGAKEQFF TGTGCCAGCAGCTTGGAGGTAGCGGGGGCCAAAGAGCAGTTCTTC TRBJ2-1 TRBV5-4 NA TRBD2
CASSSLNYGYTF TGTGCCAGCAGCTCACTTAACTATGGCTACACCTTC TRBJ1-2 TRBV11-2 NA NA
CASSVGGLAGGETQYF TGTGCCAGCAGCGTGGGAGGACTAGCGGGGGGAGAGACCCAGTACTTC TRBJ2-5 TRBV9 few TRBD2
CASSLTRSARDNEQFF TGCGCCAGCAGCTTAACTCGGTCGGCGCGGGACAATGAGCAGTTCTTC TRBJ2-1 TRBV5-1 NA NA
CASSPRGDLGTEAFF TGTGCCAGCAGCCCGCGGGGGGATTTGGGCACTGAAGCTTTCTTT TRBJ1-1 TRBV11-3 NA NA